These T cell receptor beta chains were read from a single sample in a study of PD-1 blockade in classical Hodgkin lymphoma. Profiled with immunoSEQ multiplex PCR; TCRdb holds only in-frame clones, not every one. The sample carries roughly 61,000 clones, approximately 90% recorded once. This specimen consisted of peripheral blood mononuclear cells (PBMCs), obtained before the second cycle of nivolumab. All receptors come from a human donor with classical Hodgkin lymphoma. The CDR3 runs from the conserved cysteine through the conserved F or W. A D gene is named only where the DNA matches it firmly. Clone size is shown for a subset of rows, as once, few, many or a class of expanded clone.

NA	TRBJ2-7	NA	TRBV23-1	TGCGCCAGCAGTCACCGTTTGTCCTACGAGCAGTACTTC	CASSHRLSYEQYF
NA	TRBJ2-1	NA	TRBV5-1	TGCGCCAGCAGCTTGGGCGGCAGCTCCTACAATGAGCAGTTCTTC	CASSLGGSSYNEQFF
NA	TRBJ1-5	NA	TRBV7-9	TGTGCCAGCAGCTTAGAGATGGAGGAGCCCCAGCATTTT	CASSLEMEEPQHF
once	TRBJ1-3	NA	TRBV18	TGTGCCAGCTCACCACGATCAGGGATAGGCTCTGGAAACACCATATATTTT	CASSPRSGIGSGNTIYF
NA	TRBJ2-3	TRBD2	TRBV10-2	TGCGCCATCTCCCGAGGGGCTAGCGGGGGGGCCCCAGATACGCAGTATTTT	CAISRGASGGAPDTQYF
NA	TRBJ2-2	NA	TRBV28	TGTGCCAGCGAGCGACTCAGAGAGGGAAGAACCGGGGAGCTGTTTTTT	CASERLREGRTGELFF
NA	TRBJ1-1	NA	TRBV6-5	TGTGCCAGCAGTTACGGGGTTTTCACTGAAGCTTTCTTT	CASSYGVFTEAFF
NA	TRBJ2-5	TRBD2	TRBV4-1	TGCGCCAGCAGCCTACCGGGGGGACTAGTCGTCCCAGAGACCCAGTACTTC	CASSLPGGLVVPETQYF
NA	TRBJ2-1	NA	TRBV11-1	TGTGCCAGCAGCTCCAGCCTTAGTGGCTACAATGAGCAGTTCTTC	CASSSSLSGYNEQFF
NA	TRBJ2-2	NA	TRBV18	TGTGCCAGCTCACCGACTACCCTAAGCACCGGGGAGCTGTTTTTT	CASSPTTLSTGELFF
NA	TRBJ1-5	TRBD1	TRBV7-2	TGTGCCAGCAGCCCGGGGACAGTTAATAGCAATCAGCCCCAGCATTTT	CASSPGTVNSNQPQHF
NA	TRBJ2-1	TRBD2	TRBV19	TGTGCCAGTAGTATGATAGGCGGGAGGGGGAATGAGCAGTTCTTC	CASSMIGGRGNEQFF
NA	TRBJ2-1	NA	TRBV11-2	TGTGCCAGCATCAAGCCGGGGTCGCGGAATGAGCAGTTCTTC	CASIKPGSRNEQFF
NA	TRBJ2-7	NA	TRBV10-3	TGTGCCATCAGTGAGTCGGGCAGGGCCGAGCAGTACTTC	CAISESGRAEQYF
NA	TRBJ2-3	NA	TRBV1	TGCACCAGCAGCCAGGGAGGACTAGCGGTTCTAAGGGTGGATACGCAGTATTTT	CTSSQGGLAVLRVDTQYF
NA	TRBJ1-1	NA	TRBV5-1	TGCGCCAGCAGCTCCCCCCCGAACACTGAAGCTTTCTTT	CASSSPPNTEAFF
NA	TRBJ2-7	NA	TRBV5-5	TGTGCCAGCAGCCCATCCTACGAGCAGTACTTC	CASSPSYEQYF
NA	TRBJ2-1	NA	TRBV7-3	TGTGCCAGCAGCTTAACGACAGGACACAATGAGCAGTTCTTC	CASSLTTGHNEQFF
NA	TRBJ2-5	TRBD1	TRBV4-1	TGCGCCAGCAGCCAAGGTGTCATACAGGGGGAGACCCAGTACTTC	CASSQGVIQGETQYF
NA	TRBJ2-1	TRBD2	TRBV7-8	TGTGCCAGCAGCTTAGTTCTAGCGGGGGACCCCTACGATGAGCAGTTCTTC	CASSLVLAGDPYDEQFF
NA	TRBJ1-1	NA	TRBV7-2	TGTGCCAGCAGCTCAGGCCGGGTTTTAGGCACTGAAGCTTTCTTT	CASSSGRVLGTEAFF
NA	TRBJ1-1	TRBD1	TRBV14	TGTGCCAGCAGCACGCGGACAGGGGGAAGGTCTGAAGCTTTCTTT	CASSTRTGGRSEAFF
NA	TRBJ2-5	TRBD2	TRBV6-1	TGTGCCAGCAGTGCCCCCGGGACTAGCGGGCCCCAAGAGACCCAGTACTTC	CASSAPGTSGPQETQYF
NA	TRBJ2-3	NA	TRBV28	TGTGCCAGCAGTTCCACTAGGATAGAAGACGATCGTAGCACAGATACGCAGTATTTT	CASSSTRIEDDRSTDTQYF
NA	TRBJ1-1	TRBD1	TRBV4-1	TGCGCCAGCAGCCAAGATGCCGGGACAGGATTCACTGAAGCTTTCTTT	CASSQDAGTGFTEAFF
NA	TRBJ1-1	NA	TRBV15	TGTGCCACCAGCGTTTACAAGGGGAGCACTGAAGCTTTCTTT	CATSVYKGSTEAFF
NA	TRBJ1-1	NA	TRBV29-1	TGCAGCGTTGGGACAGCTGAAGCTTTCTTT	CSVGTAEAFF
NA	TRBJ2-7	TRBD1	TRBV6-5	TGTGCCAGCAGAAAAACCGGGACAGGGAGTTACGAGCAGTACTTC	CASRKTGTGSYEQYF
NA	TRBJ2-5	NA	TRBV30	TGTGCCTGGAGGGAGACCCACAGGGCTCGGGAGACCCAGTACTTC	CAWRETHRARETQYF
NA	TRBJ1-5	TRBD1	TRBV6-5	TGTGCCAGCAGTCCCAAGACAGGGAGGCAGCCCCAGCATTTT	CASSPKTGRQPQHF
few	TRBJ1-1	TRBD1	TRBV19	TGTGCCAGTAGTATATCACAGGGGAGGGACACTGAAGCTTTCTTT	CASSISQGRDTEAFF
NA	TRBJ2-1	TRBD2	TRBV5-4	TGTGCCAGCAGCTCGTCGAGACTAGCAATTGGGAATGAGCAGTTCTTC	CASSSSRLAIGNEQFF
NA	TRBJ2-3	NA	TRBV6-5	TGTGCCAGCAGCCCCGGCCTGTTTGCAGATACGCAGTATTTT	CASSPGLFADTQYF
NA	TRBJ2-5	NA	TRBV27	TGTGCCAGCAGTTCGACTAGTCGGGAGACCCAGTACTTC	CASSSTSRETQYF
once	TRBJ1-2	NA	TRBV18	TGTGCCAGCTCACCCGCGGCCTCGACAGTTAACTATGGCTACACCTTC	CASSPAASTVNYGYTF
NA	TRBJ2-1	TRBD2	TRBV5-1	TGCGCCAGCAGCCCCGACGGGGCTAGCGGGAAGAATGAGCAGTTCTTC	CASSPDGASGKNEQFF
NA	TRBJ2-7	TRBD1	TRBV29-1	TGCAGCGTTGAAAGACAGGGCTTAAGAGACGAGCAGTACTTC	CSVERQGLRDEQYF
NA	TRBJ2-7	TRBD1	TRBV4-2	TGTGCCAGCAGCCAAGACGGACAGGGGGCGATTTCTGGCTACGAGCAGTACTTC	CASSQDGQGAISGYEQYF
few	TRBJ1-2	TRBD1	TRBV6-5	TGTGCCAGCAGCACTACGGGACAGGTGCATGGCTACACCTTC	CASSTTGQVHGYTF
NA	TRBJ2-1	NA	TRBV7-8	TGTGCCAGCAGCTTAGAGAACTTAGCACTCTCAGGGTATGAGCAGTTCTTC	CASSLENLALSGYEQFF
NA	TRBJ2-3	NA	TRBV27	TGTGCCAGCAGTTTAGTGCGGGCCACCACAGATACGCAGTATTTT	CASSLVRATTDTQYF
NA	TRBJ2-3	NA	TRBV9	TGTGCCAGCAGCGTAGCTTTCGGGACTGGCACAGATACGCAGTATTTT	CASSVAFGTGTDTQYF
NA	TRBJ1-4	NA	TRBV7-9	TGTGCCAGCAGCTTAGTAGTTGTCAGATCGGAGGAAAAACTGTTTTTT	CASSLVVVRSEEKLFF
NA	TRBJ2-2	NA	TRBV27	TGTGCCAGCAGTCTTACTACCGGGGAGCTGTTTTTT	CASSLTTGELFF
NA	TRBJ2-5	NA	TRBV7-2	TGTGCCAGCAGCTTCCAAGAGACCCAGTACTTC	CASSFQETQYF
NA	TRBJ2-7	NA	TRBV21-1	TGTGCCAGCAGCAAAGAGGCGCCGGGACACAGCTACGAGCAGTACTTC	CASSKEAPGHSYEQYF
few	TRBJ2-7	NA	TRBV2	TGTGCCAGCAGTGCCTACGAGCAGTACTTC	CASSAYEQYF
NA	TRBJ2-1	TRBD2	TRBV5-1	TGCGCCAGCAGCTTGGACCCCATCGGCGGGGGGGGCTACAATGAGCAGTTCTTC	CASSLDPIGGGGYNEQFF
NA	TRBJ1-1	NA	TRBV11-2	TGTGCCAGCAGCTTAGGTTGGGGGCGAAAGAACACTGAAGCTTTCTTT	CASSLGWGRKNTEAFF
NA	TRBJ2-7	NA	TRBV27	TGTGCCAGCAGTTCACAAGGGTCCTACGAGCAGTACTTC	CASSSQGSYEQYF
NA	TRBJ2-2	NA	TRBV27	TGTGCCAGCAGTTTCCCTGGGGGAGCGAACACCGGGGAGCTGTTTTTT	CASSFPGGANTGELFF
few	TRBJ2-7	NA	TRBV27	TGTGCCAGCAGGGGATTCAGCTCCTACGAGCAGTACTTC	CASRGFSSYEQYF
NA	TRBJ1-5	NA	TRBV27	TGTGCCAGACGACTTTCCAGCTATAGCAATCAGCCCCAGCATTTT	CARRLSSYSNQPQHF
once	TRBJ2-7	NA	TRBV4-3	TGCGCCAGCAGCCAACCAGGGACAGAGCAGTACTTC	CASSQPGTEQYF
NA	TRBJ2-7	TRBD2	TRBV7-6	TGTGCCAGCAGCTTAAATGGGCTAGCGGACCTCTACGAGCAGTACTTC	CASSLNGLADLYEQYF
NA	TRBJ1-5	TRBD1	TRBV4-2	TGTGCCAGCAGCCGGGACGGGGACAGGGGGGACCTGTACAATCAGCCCCAGCATTTT	CASSRDGDRGDLYNQPQHF
NA	TRBJ2-2	TRBD1	TRBV9	TGTGCCAGCAGCAAGGGACAGCATAACACCGGGGAGCTGTTTTTT	CASSKGQHNTGELFF